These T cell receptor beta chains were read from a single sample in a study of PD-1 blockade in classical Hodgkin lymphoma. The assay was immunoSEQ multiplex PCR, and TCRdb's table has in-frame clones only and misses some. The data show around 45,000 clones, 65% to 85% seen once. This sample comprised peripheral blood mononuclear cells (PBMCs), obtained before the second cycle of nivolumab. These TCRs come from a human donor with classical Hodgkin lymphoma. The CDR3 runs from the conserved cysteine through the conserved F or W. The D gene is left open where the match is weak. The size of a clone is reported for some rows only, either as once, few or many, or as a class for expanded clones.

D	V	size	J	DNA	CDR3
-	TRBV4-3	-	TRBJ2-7	TGCGCCAGCAGCCAAGAGAGGCCCCCGGGGCCCGAGCAGTACTTC	CASSQERPPGPEQYF
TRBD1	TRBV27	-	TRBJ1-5	TGTGCCAGCACCCGACAGGGTGGGTTCAATCAGCCCCAGCATTTT	CASTRQGGFNQPQHF
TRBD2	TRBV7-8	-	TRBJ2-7	TGTGCCAGCAGCTTAGGAACTAGCGGGAGGGCCGGGTACGAGCAGTACTTC	CASSLGTSGRAGYEQYF
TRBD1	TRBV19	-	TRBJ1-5	TGTGCCAGTAGTATCAATCCATCGGGACAGAGCAGCAATCAGCCCCAGCATTTT	CASSINPSGQSSNQPQHF
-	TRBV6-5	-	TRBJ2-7	TGTGCCAGCAACGCAGGGTACGAGCAGTACTTC	CASNAGYEQYF
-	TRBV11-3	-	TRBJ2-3	TGTGCCAGCAGCAAATCACAGGGCCACACAGATACGCAGTATTTT	CASSKSQGHTDTQYF
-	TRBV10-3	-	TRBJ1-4	TGTGCCATCAGCGCTTTCGGAACAACTAATGAAAAACTGTTTTTT	CAISAFGTTNEKLFF
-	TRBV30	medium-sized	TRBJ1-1	TGTGCCGGGCATAGATTCACTGAAGCTTTCTTT	CAGHRFTEAFF
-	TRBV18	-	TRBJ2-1	TGTGCCAGCTCACCACCGACGGGACAAATCAATGAGCAGTTCTTC	CASSPPTGQINEQFF
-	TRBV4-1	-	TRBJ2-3	TGCGCCAGCAGCCAAGAGGATGGTGGGGCCCGTCACACAGATACGCAGTATTTT	CASSQEDGGARHTDTQYF
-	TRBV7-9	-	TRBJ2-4	TGTGCCAGCAGCCAGGCATCTAGATTGGGGATAGCCAAAAACATTCAGTACTTC	CASSQASRLGIAKNIQYF
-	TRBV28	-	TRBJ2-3	TGTGCCAGCAGTTTATTTCCAGGCTCCAGCACAGATACGCAGTATTTT	CASSLFPGSSTDTQYF
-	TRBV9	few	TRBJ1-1	TGTGCCAGCAGCGTTTTACTGAACACTGAAGCTTTCTTT	CASSVLLNTEAFF
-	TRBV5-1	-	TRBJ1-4	TGCGCCAGCAGCTTAGGCAGCCTTGCAACTAATGAAAAACTGTTTTTT	CASSLGSLATNEKLFF
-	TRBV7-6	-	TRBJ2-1	TGTGCCAGCAGCTTCGCCCAGGGGTATGAGCAGTTCTTC	CASSFAQGYEQFF
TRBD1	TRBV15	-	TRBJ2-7	TGTGCCACCAGCCAAATGTGGGACAGGGGTCGCGAGCAGTACTTC	CATSQMWDRGREQYF
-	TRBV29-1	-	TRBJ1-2	TGCAGCGTTGAAGATGACGGCCAACCCAACTATGGCTACACCTTC	CSVEDDGQPNYGYTF
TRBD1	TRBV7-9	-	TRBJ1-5	TGTGCCAGCAGCCCGGGGACAGGGGGCAATCAGCCCCAGCATTTT	CASSPGTGGNQPQHF